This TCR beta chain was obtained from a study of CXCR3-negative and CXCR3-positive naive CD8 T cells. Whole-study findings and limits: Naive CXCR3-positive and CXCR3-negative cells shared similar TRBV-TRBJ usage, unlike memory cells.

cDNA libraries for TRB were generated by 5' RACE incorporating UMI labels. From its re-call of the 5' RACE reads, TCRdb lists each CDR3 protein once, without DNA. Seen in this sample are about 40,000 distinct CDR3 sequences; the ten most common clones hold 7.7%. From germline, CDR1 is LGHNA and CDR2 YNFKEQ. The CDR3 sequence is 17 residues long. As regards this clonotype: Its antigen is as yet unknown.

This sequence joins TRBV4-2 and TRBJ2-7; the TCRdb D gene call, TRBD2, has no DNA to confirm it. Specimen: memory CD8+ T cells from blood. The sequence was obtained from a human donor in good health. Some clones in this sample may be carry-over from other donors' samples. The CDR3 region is CASSQELGGLAIYEQYF.